Listed below are T cell receptor beta chains from one sample, sequenced in a study of T cell clusters in autoimmune cytopenias. One entry per CDR3 protein, without DNA, is what TCRdb gives after re-calling the multiplex PCR reads. Recorded here are 9,500 to 12,000 distinct CDR3 sequences; the top ten clones represent under 5%. These same data were also listed under a study on T cell repertoires in aging, cancer and after chemotherapy.

Sequencing used peripheral blood. These receptors originate from a human donor in good health. CDR3s include the opening cysteine and the closing phenylalanine or tryptophan. Fields, in order: clone size, V gene, J gene, CDR3 length, CDR3 protein. Some rows have no size entry. The others give once, few or many, or a class for an expanded clone.

-	TRBV5-6	TRBJ1-1	12	CASSLRWGEAFF
-	TRBV30	TRBJ1-5	13	CAWRGRGNQPQHF
-	TRBV4-2	TRBJ1-4	17	CASSQTHTQSTNEKLFF
-	TRBV30	TRBJ1-6	13	CAWETEHNSPLHF
-	TRBV2	TRBJ1-1	14	CASRLRGGFPEAFF
-	TRBV7-6	TRBJ2-1	21	CASSFNPRDRSLLSSYNEQFF
-	TRBV20-1	TRBJ2-1	14	CSASPGTSLNEQFF
-	TRBV12-3/TRBV12-4	TRBJ2-1	13	CASSRNRWNEQFF
medium-sized	TRBV30	TRBJ2-6	13	CAWSLSGANVLTF
-	TRBV11-3	TRBJ2-3	14	CASSLGRPTDTQYF
medium-sized	TRBV6-1	TRBJ1-6	15	CASSRRGEDASPLHF
-	TRBV18	TRBJ1-5	15	CASSAGTGINQPQHF
-	TRBV29-1	TRBJ2-7	13	CSVRRAGEETQYF
medium-sized	TRBV7-2	TRBJ1-2	14	CASSLEGSNYGYTF
medium-sized	TRBV6-1	TRBJ1-2	12	CASSERKGGYTF
-	TRBV6-5	TRBJ1-5	13	CASSYGGNQPQHF
medium-sized	TRBV11-1	TRBJ1-1	13	CASSFYGNTEAFF
-	TRBV4-2	TRBJ2-7	15	CASSQDALGGYEQYF
medium-sized	TRBV7-2	TRBJ2-1	17	CASSLAVSPLSYNEQFF
medium-sized	TRBV19	TRBJ2-3	15	CASSSDRGLRDTQYF
medium-sized	TRBV12-3/TRBV12-4	TRBJ1-3	15	CASSNRQGMGNTIYF
-	TRBV7-2	TRBJ1-1	14	CASSPTALNTEAFF